This T cell receptor (beta chain) was captured in a study of patients and donors after allogeneic stem cell transplantation. TCRdb processed the RT-PCR reads anew with MiXCR; each CDR3 protein has one entry. The data show hundreds of thousands of distinct CDR3 sequences, with around two fifths seen just once and around a tenth held by the top ten. The V and J ends lost 8 bases and 2 bases respectively, with 16 bases between them. The CDR3 sequence is 13 residues long. Germline CDR1 and CDR2: DFQATT and SNEGSKA (reference sequence). This sequence originates from a human donor who was either an allogeneic HSCT recipient or a stem cell or donor lymphocyte infusion donor (not recorded which). It is not recorded whose cells these are; they may come from a transplant donor. The chain combines TRBV20-1 with TRBJ2-7; D unresolved. Sequencing was performed on blood, either unsorted or a sorted T cell fraction (not recorded which). Written as DNA, the CDR3 is TGCAGTCCACTGCCTGGGATTACCTACGAGCAGTACTTC. The encoded protein is CSPLPGITYEQYF.